What follows is one TCR beta chain and its context. In the authors' methods: Counts of nucleated cells, estimated from reference gene primer amplification, were obtained. Produced via immunoSEQ multiplex PCR; TCRdb's table is partial and in-frame only. Clone size and the V and J calls come from that table; the DNA yielded D and trimming. The repertoire consists of fewer than 200,000 clones, with more than 80% occurring once and the leading ten covering nearly 0.55%. The data belong to a study of blood T cell repertoires in COVID-19. About the research overall: Both acute and convalescent COVID-19 samples were obtained from the United States, Italy and Spain. T cells, B-cell-depleted T cells, or PBMCs supplied cDNA or gDNA.

The TCR comes from a man over 45 with acute or convalescent COVID-19. The sample comprised peripheral blood.

The CDR3 region is CAGKLQGAADTQYF. In DNA form, the CDR3 reads TGTGCCGGAAAATTACAGGGGGCTGCAGATACGCAGTATTTT. V and J are TRBV6-5 and TRBJ2-3, with 9 nucleotides matching TRBD1. The J segment lost 4 bases and the V segment lost 11 bases, leaving 10 bases of the junction unmatched. CDR1 is MNHEY, CDR2 SVGAGI, per germline. This CDR3 is 14 amino acids long.